This record looks at one T cell receptor beta chain sequence and its context. The data are from a study of memory CD4+ T cells and cytomegalovirus serostatus. For the study at large: This sample comes from healthy Belgian adults, fewer than ten CMV seropositive, roughly 22 seronegative.

CDR3 length: 13 residues. In germline, CDR1 is SGHNT, CDR2 YYREEE (reference sequence). Trimming left V 1 base short and J 8 bases short, with 12 bases between. Per the study methods: After removing out-of-frame reads, 2 million to 2.5 million distinct TCRbeta sequences remained. Some clones are missing from TCRdb's copy, which holds only in-frame ones; the method was immunoSEQ multiplex PCR. Clone size and the V and J calls come from that table; the DNA yielded D and trimming. The sample holds some 53,000 clones, approximately 78% seen once. Single viable CD3+CD4+CD8-CD45RO+ cells were sorted as the memory CD4+ T cells.

Sample: memory CD4+ T cells from blood. This TCR was sampled from an adult in good health and CMV-seronegative. The chain has TRBV5-4 and TRBJ1-2; D possibly corresponds to TRBD1 (6 bases). The CDR3 DNA reads as TGTGCCAGCAGCTTGACAGGGCAGCGCGGCTACACCTTC. The encoded protein is CASSLTGQRGYTF.